The subject of this entry is one TCR beta chain. With 4 bases removed from V and 6 bases from J, the gap between germline ends came to 15 bases. CDR1 is GTSNPN and CDR2 is SVGIG in the germline V gene (reference sequence). The CDR3 is 13 amino acids. The data were obtained in a study of CD8 T cells in Susac syndrome. Sequencing targeted TCR beta in blood CD8+ and CD4+ T cells. RNA in amounts of roughly 0.5 to 1 ug was reverse transcribed with random hexamers. One entry per CDR3 protein results from TCRdb running MiXCR on the immunoSEQ multiplex PCR reads. The table records 200,000 or so distinct CDR3 sequences, approximately 90% of them present only once.

Sequencing was carried out using CD8+ T cells from PBMCs. This receptor was obtained from a human donor with multiple sclerosis. The V and J genes are TRBV30 and TRBJ1-2, with a possible D match to TRBD1 (5 bases). CDR3 coding DNA: TGTGCCTGGATCGGGGGGGAAGGAGATGGCTACACCTTC. It is translated as CAWIGGEGDGYTF. The complete variable domain, with remaining parts taken from reference TRBV30 and TRBJ1-2, reads SQTIHQWPATLVQPVGSPLSLECTVEGTSNPNLYWYRQAAGRGLQLLFYSVGIGQISSEVPQNLSASRPQDRQFILSSKKLLLSDSGFYLCAWIGGEGDGYTFGSGTRLTVV.